What follows are 9 T cell receptor beta chains derived from one specimen sequenced in a study of blood T cells in healthy people across ages. A second PCR, run for roughly 7 to 11 cycles, used a sample-barcoded 5' primer plus a J-beta primer mix. TCRdb recomputed calls from the 5' RACE reads with MiXCR, one row per CDR3 protein. The sample includes about 580,000 distinct CDR3 sequences, around half of them seen just once. Sample: blood. These TCRs come from a man older than 75 in good health.

The chain uses TRBV7-2 and TRBJ2-2; no clear D gene. Germline V gene lookup returns CDR1 SGHTA and CDR2 FQGNSA. With 0 bases removed from V and 2 bases from J, the gap between germline ends came to 10 bases. The length of the CDR3 is 16 residues. CDR3 bases: TGTGCCAGCAGCTTAGCCGCGGCGGCCAACACCGGGGAGCTGTTTTTT. This gives the protein CASSLAAAANTGELFF.

The chain recombines TRBV9 with TRBJ2-2, with TRBD2 as a possible D gene (6 bases). Per the germline V gene, CDR1 is SGDLS and CDR2 is YYNGEE. Trimming shortened V by 4 bases and J by 7 bases, and 14 bases separated the two germline ends. The CDR3 is 14 amino acids. CDR3 nucleotide sequence: TGTGCCAGCAGCCTCGGGACTTCTCACGGGGAGCTGTTTTTT. Its translation: CASSLGTSHGELFF.

A few counts support this clonotype. The chain employs TRBV4-3 and TRBJ2-1, with D perhaps being TRBD1 or TRBD2 (5 bases each). There are 12 residues in the CDR3. V lost 2 bases to trimming and J lost 9 bases, with 8 bases between them. CDR1 is LGHNA and CDR2 is YSLEER in the germline V gene. Here the CDR3 reads CASSQRGVEQFF. In nucleotides, the CDR3 is TGCGCCAGCAGCCAACGGGGCGTTGAGCAGTTCTTC.

V gene TRBV5-1 combines with J gene TRBJ2-7, with TRBD1 matching 9 bases. The J call is doubtful: the DNA matches TRBJ2-5 better. Per germline, CDR1 SGHRS and CDR2 YFSETQ. The CDR3 is 15 residues long. The CDR3 nucleotides read TGCGCCAGCAGCTGGGGGGACAGGGTTCCGGAGACCCAGTACTTC. This codes for CASSWGDRVPETQYF.

The chain joins TRBV29-1 to TRBJ2-1, with TRBD2 identical over 12 bases. From germline, CDR1 is SQVTM and CDR2 ANQGSEA. V gave up 0 bases and J gave up 5 bases; unmatched junction bases: 11. The CDR3 contains 18 residues. The CDR3 nucleotides are TGCAGCGTTGAAGATCCTCGTACTAGCGGGGGGACTAACAATGAGCAGTTCTTC. Its translation: CSVEDPRTSGGTNNEQFF.

This clonotype turned up a few times. The CDR3 sequence: CSAAGGNEQFF. CDR3 in DNA: TGCAGTGCTGCCGGGGGCAATGAGCAGTTCTTC. V and J are TRBV20-1 and TRBJ2-1; a possible D gene is TRBD2 (6 bases). The germline V gene has CDR1 DFQATT and CDR2 SNEGSKA (reference sequence). The CDR3 covers 11 residues. The V end was cut by 5 bases, the J end by 6 bases, with 8 bases between.

The CDR3 loop is CASSLAGSKGTEAFF. CDR3 DNA: TGTGCCAGCAGCTTAGCGGGGTCCAAAGGGACTGAAGCTTTCTTT. This rearrangement joins TRBV7-9 to TRBJ1-1; D unresolved. Germline V gene lookup returns CDR1 SEHNR and CDR2 FQNEAQ (reference sequence). The CDR3 loop spans 15 amino acids. The germline V and J ends were trimmed by 0 bases and 5 bases, with 13 bases remaining between them.

The chain is built from TRBV24-1 and TRBJ2-3; D possibly corresponds to TRBD2 (6 bases). Germline V lookup: CDR1 KGHDR, CDR2 SFDVKD. V gave up 10 bases and J gave up 1 base, with 11 bases separating them. This CDR3 comprises 13 residues. In DNA form, the CDR3 reads TGTGCCACGGCGTGGGGGGGCACAGATACGCAGTATTTT. It is translated as CATAWGGTDTQYF.

The chain links TRBV18 to TRBJ2-3, with 9 nucleotides matching TRBD1. The CDR3 has 16 amino acids. Per germline, CDR1 KGHSH and CDR2 LQKENI. V trimming: 1 base; J trimming: 1 base; junction bases outside the gene matches: 3. CDR3 DNA: TGTGCCAGCTCACCACTGCGGACAGGGGGCACAGATACGCAGTATTTT. Its translation: CASSPLRTGGTDTQYF.